This T cell receptor (beta chain) emerged from a study of cytomegalovirus exposure and HLA in healthy donors. Researchers ran the PCR with 60 Vbeta and 13 Jbeta primers. Sequencing was performed with immunoSEQ multiplex PCR; in TCRdb, only in-frame clones are kept and a portion is missing. The sample yields about 130,000 clones, around four fifths seen once. The V and J ends lost 3 bases and 0 bases, in that order; junction bases with no gene match: 6. The CDR3 runs 15 residues. From germline, CDR1 is SGDLS and CDR2 YYNGEE. Regarding this clone: Its antigen is currently unknown.

Study results and limitations: Associated with cytomegalovirus, according to the listing, were 150 to 200 TCR beta chains. Diagnosis of cytomegalovirus status made by the classifier reportedly showed high specificity and sensitivity.

This chain uses TRBV9 with TRBJ2-7; 7 nucleotides line up with TRBD1. The sequenced sample consisted of PBMCs. This clonotype was obtained from a middle-aged woman in good health and CMV-seropositive. The CDR3 loop is CASSEGQSSSYEQYF. As DNA, the CDR3 is TGTGCCAGCAGCGAGGGACAGTCGAGCTCCTACGAGCAGTACTTC.